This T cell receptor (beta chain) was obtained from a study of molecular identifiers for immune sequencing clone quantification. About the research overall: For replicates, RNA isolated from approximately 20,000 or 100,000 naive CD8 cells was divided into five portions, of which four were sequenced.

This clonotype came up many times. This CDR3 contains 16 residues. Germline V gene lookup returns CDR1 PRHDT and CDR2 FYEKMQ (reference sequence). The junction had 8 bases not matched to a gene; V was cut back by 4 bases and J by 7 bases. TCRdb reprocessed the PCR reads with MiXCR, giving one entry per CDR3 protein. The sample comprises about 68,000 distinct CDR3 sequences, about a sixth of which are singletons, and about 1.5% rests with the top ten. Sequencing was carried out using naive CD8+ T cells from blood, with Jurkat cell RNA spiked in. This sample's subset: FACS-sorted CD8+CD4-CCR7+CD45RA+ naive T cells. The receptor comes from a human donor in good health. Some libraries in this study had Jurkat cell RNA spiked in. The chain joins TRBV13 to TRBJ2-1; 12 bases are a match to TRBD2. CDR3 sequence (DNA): TGTGCCAGCAGCTCAGAGACTAGCGGGAGCCAAAATGAGCAGTTCTTC. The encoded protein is CASSSETSGSQNEQFF.